The 17 T cell receptor beta chains presented below share a single source sample, sequenced in a study of blood T cell repertoires in COVID-19. Assay used: immunoSEQ multiplex PCR; TCRdb lists only in-frame clones, some missing. Of 250,000 to 350,000 clones listed, about nine tenths are singletons. Input material: peripheral blood. The receptor source for this set is a woman aged 30 to 39 with COVID-19, enrolled during active disease.

This chain connects TRBV18 to TRBJ2-7; 10 nucleotides match TRBD2. V was clipped by 2 bases and J by 2 bases; unmatched bases: 3. CDR1 and CDR2 from the germline V gene are KGHSH and LQKENI. CDR3 length equals 15 residues. CDR3 protein: CASSPVAGGTYEQYF. CDR3 bases: TGTGCCAGCTCACCAGTAGCGGGAGGAACCTACGAGCAGTACTTC. The full variable domain, its missing parts supplied by reference TRBV18 and TRBJ2-7, is NAGVMQNPRHLVRRRGQEARLRCSPMKGHSHVYWYRQLPEEGLKFMVYLQKENIIDESGMPKERFSAEFPKEGPSILRIQQVVRGDSAAYFCASSPVAGGTYEQYFGPGTRLTVT.

The chain employs TRBV6-5 and TRBJ1-3, with D maybe TRBD1 (5 bases). Germline assignment: CDR1 MNHEY and CDR2 SVGAGI. Trimming removed 6 bases at V and 0 bases at J, with 12 bases between. The CDR3 has 15 amino acids. CDR3 loop: CASSPTAFSGNTIYF. CDR3 nucleotides: TGTGCCAGCAGCCCGACAGCTTTCTCTGGAAACACCATATATTTT.

The chain couples TRBV6-6 to TRBJ2-7; 9 positions match TRBD2. CDR1 MNHNY and CDR2 SVGAGI come from the germline V gene (reference sequence). The CDR3 length is 17 residues. V lost 5 bases to trimming and J lost 5 bases; unmatched junction nucleotides: 16. CDR3 nucleotide sequence: TGTGCCAGCAGTCGTTGGGTAGCGGGAGTTACGGGAGACGAGCAGTACTTC. This codes for CASSRWVAGVTGDEQYF.

The chain carries TRBV6-4 and TRBJ1-2; D not certain. Trimming took off 3 bases at V and 0 bases at J, with 8 bases between the two ends. Per germline, CDR1 MRHNA and CDR2 SNTAGT. CDR3 length: 14 residues. CDR3 protein: CASSETFSNYGYTF. The CDR3 DNA follows: TGTGCCAGCAGTGAGACATTTTCTAACTATGGCTACACCTTC.

The rearrangement joins TRBV5-6 to TRBJ2-4; D is unclear. With 0 bases removed from V and 5 bases from J, the gap between germline ends came to 6 bases. Germline V CDR1 and CDR2: SGHDT, YYEEEE. The CDR3 extends over 13 amino acids. The CDR3 is CASSLGPQNIQYF. CDR3 nucleotides: TGTGCCAGCAGCTTGGGGCCTCAAAACATTCAGTACTTC.

This chain joins TRBV6-2 or TRBV6-3 and TRBJ2-7; 7 bases fit TRBD1. The CDR3 consists of 14 residues. The germline CDR1 and CDR2 sequences are MNHEY and SVGEGT. Unmatched junction bases numbered 7, after V lost 6 bases and J lost 2 bases. The CDR3 spells CASSLTGTTYEQYF. CDR3 bases: TGTGCCAGCAGCCTGACAGGGACCACCTACGAGCAGTACTTC.

This chain joins TRBV2 and TRBJ1-2; D call uncertain. Deletions cut 4 bases from V and 2 bases from J, with 8 bases between. This CDR3 contains 13 residues. CDR1 and CDR2 (germline): SNHLY, FYNNEI. The CDR3 DNA reads TGTGCCAGCAGTGCAGACACCAACTATGGCTACACCTTC. Residues: CASSADTNYGYTF.

The chain joins TRBV2 to TRBJ1-1; 10 bases align to TRBD1. V trimming: 6 bases; J trimming: 3 bases; junction bases outside the gene matches: 1. CDR3 length: 13 residues. The germline CDR1 and CDR2 sequences are SNHLY and FYNNEI. The CDR3 loop reads CASRGQGYTEAFF. The CDR3, as DNA: TGTGCCAGCAGGGGACAGGGGTACACTGAAGCTTTCTTT.

Here the CDR3 DNA reads TGCGCCAGCAGCCAGAATACCGGGACAGTGAACGAGCAGTACTTC. This encodes CASSQNTGTVNEQYF. The rearrangement joins TRBV4-1 to TRBJ2-7, with 7 bases aligning to TRBD1. V lost 3 bases to trimming and J lost 5 bases; unmatched junction nucleotides: 10. The length of the CDR3 is 15 residues. CDR1 MGHRA and CDR2 YSYEKL come from the germline V gene.

This clone was detected only once. This chain joins TRBV13 and TRBJ1-2; 8 bases align to TRBD1. CDR1 and CDR2 from the germline V gene are PRHDT and FYEKMQ (reference sequence). CDR3 length: 15 amino acids. V lost 3 bases to trimming and J lost 0 bases; unmatched junction nucleotides: 3. The CDR3 DNA sequence: TGTGCCAGCAGCTTCAGGGGGCGCGCTAACTATGGCTACACCTTC. It specifies CASSFRGRANYGYTF.

This clone occurred many times. J is TRBJ2-7 and V is TRBV15; 7 bases map to TRBD1. The CDR3 runs to 13 residues. J lost 3 bases, V lost 5 bases, and 4 bases had no gene match. The germline CDR1 and CDR2 sequences are LNHNV and YYDKDF (reference sequence). CDR3: CATSPRDSYEQYF. As DNA, the CDR3 is TGTGCCACCAGCCCCCGGGACAGCTACGAGCAGTACTTC.

The chain joins TRBV28 to TRBJ2-2, with D possibly matching TRBD2 (6 bases). The length of the CDR3 is 16 residues. V was clipped by 6 bases and J by 0 bases, with 14 bases between them. Germline V gene lookup returns CDR1 MDHEN and CDR2 SYDVKM. CDR3 protein: CASRYFAGPNTGELFF. The DNA of the CDR3 is TGTGCCAGCAGGTACTTTGCGGGACCGAACACCGGGGAGCTGTTTTTT. Full variable domain (outside the CDR3, taken from reference TRBV28 and TRBJ2-2): DVKVTQSSRYLVKRTGEKVFLECVQDMDHENMFWYRQDPGLGLRLIYFSYDVKMKEKGDIPEGYSVSREKKERFSLILESASTNQTSMYLCASRYFAGPNTGELFFGEGSRLTVL.

This sequence joins TRBV10-3 and TRBJ1-1; 9 nucleotides align to TRBD1. The CDR3 has 12 amino acids. Germline V gene lookup returns CDR1 ENHRY and CDR2 SYGVKD. J lost 9 bases, V lost 7 bases, and 6 bases had no gene match. The CDR3 reads CAITTGGEKAFF. CDR3 nucleotide sequence: TGTGCCATCACCACAGGGGGCGAGAAAGCTTTCTTT.

The rearrangement links TRBV11-2 to TRBJ1-3, with D unresolved. CDR3 length: 15 amino acids. Germline CDR1 SGHAT, CDR2 FQNNGV. V was shortened by 4 bases and J by 2 bases, with 12 bases between the two germline ends. CDR3 bases: TGTGCCAGCAGCTCCAACGGAGGACCTGGAAACACCATATATTTT. Translated: CASSSNGGPGNTIYF.

This clone was counted only a few times. The CDR3 DNA is TGTGCCAGCTCACCAAGGGGACAGGGGGCAGGTGAAAAACTGTTTTTT. It codes for CASSPRGQGAGEKLFF. The V and J genes are TRBV18 and TRBJ1-4, with 12 bases matching TRBD1. CDR1 is KGHSH and CDR2 is LQKENI in the germline V gene. J was trimmed by 7 bases and V by 2 bases; bases with no gene match: 5. This CDR3 region has 16 residues.

The chain recombines TRBV27 with TRBJ2-1; D is undetermined. V was pared by 2 bases and J by 5 bases, with 7 bases between. This CDR3 has 13 amino acids. CDR1 is MNHEY and CDR2 is SMNVEV in the germline V gene (reference sequence). The CDR3 coding sequence is TGTGCCAGCAGTTTAACGGGTAACAATGAGCAGTTCTTC. It specifies CASSLTGNNEQFF.

The chain is built from TRBV5-1 and TRBJ1-2, with 7 bases identical to TRBD1. CDR1 and CDR2 from the germline V gene are SGHRS and YFSETQ. V lost 4 bases and J lost 5; bases outside the gene matches: 8. There are 14 residues in the CDR3. The chain's CDR3 is CASSPPGQMYGYTF. The CDR3 DNA follows: TGCGCCAGCAGCCCCCCGGGACAGATGTATGGCTACACCTTC.